Listed below are T cell receptor beta chains from one sample, sequenced in a study of cytomegalovirus exposure and HLA in healthy donors. Measured with immunoSEQ multiplex PCR; TCRdb has only the in-frame clones, and not every one. The table lists roughly 160,000 clones, 70% to 85% of them singletons. Sequenced material: PBMCs. The origin of the receptors is a man between 50 and 59 years old in good health and CMV-seropositive. The CDR3 runs from the conserved cysteine through the conserved F or W. The D gene is left open where the match is weak. Clone size, where shown, is once, few, many, or a class for clones that have expanded.

cdr3_nt,cdr3_aa,v_call,d_call,clone_size,j_call
TGCGCCGGGGGGTCGACAGGGGGTAGTCAAACGGGCAATCAGCCCCAGCATTTT,CAGGSTGGSQTGNQPQHF,TRBV5-1,TRBD1,.,TRBJ1-5
TGCGCCAGCAGCCCGCGACAGGACCCCTACGAGCAGTACTTC,CASSPRQDPYEQYF,TRBV4-3,.,.,TRBJ2-7
TGCAGCGTTGGCGGCCAAAATGAGCAGTTCTTC,CSVGGQNEQFF,TRBV29-1,.,few,TRBJ2-1
TGTGCCAGCAGTTTATCGGAGGGGGCCACTGAAGCTTTCTTT,CASSLSEGATEAFF,TRBV28,TRBD1,once,TRBJ1-1
TGTGCCAGCAGTTTACTGCGTGGTCAGGGCGGCTACACCTTC,CASSLLRGQGGYTF,TRBV28,.,.,TRBJ1-2
TGCGCCAGCAGCTATGAACCGGGACAGACCAATGAAAAACTGTTTTTT,CASSYEPGQTNEKLFF,TRBV4-1,TRBD1,.,TRBJ1-4
TGTGCCAGCAGCGCATGGGGACTAGCGGGGGCAGATACGCAGTATTTT,CASSAWGLAGADTQYF,TRBV11-3,TRBD2,.,TRBJ2-3
TGCGCCAGCAGCCTTCGGACGATCCAGGGGAGCTCTGGAAACACCATATATTTT,CASSLRTIQGSSGNTIYF,TRBV4-1,.,.,TRBJ1-3
TGCGCCAGCAGCCAAGCGGGGAACCAAGAGACCCAGTACTTC,CASSQAGNQETQYF,TRBV4-1,.,.,TRBJ2-5
TGCGCCAGCAGTGAGGGCAGGGTTCCCTACGAGCAGTACTTC,CASSEGRVPYEQYF,TRBV10-1,.,.,TRBJ2-7
TGTGCCAGCAGTCACCGAGGGGGAATCGTTGAAAAACTGTTTTTT,CASSHRGGIVEKLFF,TRBV6-5,.,.,TRBJ1-4
TGTGCCAGCAGCTTTAGCGGGGGGGACCAAGAGACCCAGTACTTC,CASSFSGGDQETQYF,TRBV5-4,TRBD2,.,TRBJ2-5
TGTGCCAGCAGCAAGACAGGGCTGAACACTGAAGCTTTCTTT,CASSKTGLNTEAFF,TRBV7-8,TRBD1,.,TRBJ1-1
TGCGCCAGCAGCTTCGGCGGGGCCAGCACAGATACGCAGTATTTT,CASSFGGASTDTQYF,TRBV5-1,.,.,TRBJ2-3
TGCAGTGCTTCTCTGGAGCAGTACTTC,CSASLEQYF,TRBV20-1,.,.,TRBJ2-7
TGCAGCGCCACTTTACAGGTCGTGAATGAGCAGTTCTTC,CSATLQVVNEQFF,TRBV29-1,.,.,TRBJ2-1
TGTGCCAGCAGTGAAATGACTCAGCAGTTCTTC,CASSEMTQQFF,TRBV2,.,.,TRBJ2-1
TGTGCCAGCTCACCAACAGGGGACTTGAACACCGGGGAGCTGTTTTTT,CASSPTGDLNTGELFF,TRBV18,.,.,TRBJ2-2
TGTGCCAGCAGCTTAGCTAGCGGAGGTACAGATACGCAGTATTTT,CASSLASGGTDTQYF,TRBV7-2,.,once,TRBJ2-3
TGTGCCAGCAGCTTAGATCTAGGAGAGACCCAGTACTTC,CASSLDLGETQYF,TRBV7-9,.,.,TRBJ2-5
TGTGCCATCAGTGAGGTACAGGGGGGCACTGAAGCTTTCTTT,CAISEVQGGTEAFF,TRBV10-3,TRBD1,once,TRBJ1-1
TGTGCCAGCAGTGACCGCGTACGGGTGGGGACCCAGTACTTC,CASSDRVRVGTQYF,TRBV6-4,.,.,TRBJ2-5
TGTGCCAGCAGCTTGGACAGGGGCAACACTGAAGCTTTCTTT,CASSLDRGNTEAFF,TRBV7-8,TRBD1,once,TRBJ1-1
TGTGCCAGCAGCCCCGTGCCGGGTGTGAATGAGCAGTTCTTC,CASSPVPGVNEQFF,TRBV11-3,.,.,TRBJ2-1
TGTGCCAGCAGCACAGTTTCGTCCGAGCAGTTCTTC,CASSTVSSEQFF,TRBV11-1,.,.,TRBJ2-1
TGTGCCAGTAGGCACCGGGACAGGGGTAATGAGCAGTTCTTC,CASRHRDRGNEQFF,TRBV19,TRBD1,once,TRBJ2-1
TGTGCCAGCAGCCCGACAGGGGGCCCTCCTACGCAGTACTTC,CASSPTGGPPTQYF,TRBV4-2,TRBD1,.,TRBJ2-7
TGTGCCAGCTCACCAGGACTGAATAGCAATCAGCCCCAGCATTTT,CASSPGLNSNQPQHF,TRBV18,.,few,TRBJ1-5
TGCGCCAGCAGCTTGGAGGGACAGGGGAGCGGGGCCAACGTCCTGACTTTC,CASSLEGQGSGANVLTF,TRBV5-1,TRBD1,.,TRBJ2-6
TGTGCCAGTAGTTCTCGACAGGACTATAATTCACCCCTCCACTTT,CASSSRQDYNSPLHF,TRBV19,.,once,TRBJ1-6
TGTGCCAGCAGTCCCGGGACAGGGGGCTTGGGTGGCTACACCTTC,CASSPGTGGLGGYTF,TRBV6-6,TRBD1,.,TRBJ1-2